Listed here are 27 T cell receptor beta chains from one sample, sequenced in a study of blood T cell repertoires in COVID-19. The protocol was immunoSEQ multiplex PCR, while the TCRdb copy is restricted to in-frame clones and leaves out a portion. Of 250,000 or so clones listed, roughly 87% are singletons. What was sequenced was PBMCs or T cells enriched from blood (not recorded which). The receptors here all came from a woman in her twenties or thirties with acute COVID-19.

This clone was seen a single time. The chain is built from TRBV30 and TRBJ1-5, with 8 bases identical to TRBD1. With V trimmed by 2 bases and J by 2 bases, 2 bases remained unmatched. Germline lookup yields CDR1 GTSNPN and CDR2 SVGIG (reference sequence). The CDR3 loop spans 14 amino acids. CDR3 bases: TGTGCCTGGAGTAAACAGGGGGGCAATCAGCCCCAGCATTTT. Amino acids: CAWSKQGGNQPQHF.

The gene calls are TRBV9 and TRBJ1-2; 8 bases align to TRBD1. This CDR3 region has 20 residues. V shed 0 bases, J shed 6 bases, and the junction held 22 bases outside the gene matches. Germline V gene sequence: CDR1 SGDLS, CDR2 YYNGEE. CDR3: CASSVAPLRQGRVERDGYTF. The CDR3 coding sequence is TGTGCCAGCAGCGTAGCCCCCTTGAGACAGGGGAGGGTGGAAAGGGATGGCTACACCTTC.

The chain carries TRBV3-1 (or the pseudogene TRBV3-2) and TRBJ2-7; 7 nucleotides align to TRBD2. Trimming cost V 3 bases and J 0 bases; bases outside gene matches: 2. Germline V gene data show CDR1 as LGHDT and CDR2 as YNNKEL (reference sequence). The CDR3 contains 14 residues. The CDR3 here is CASSHGGGSYEQYF. The CDR3 DNA reads TGTGCCAGCAGCCATGGGGGGGGCTCCTACGAGCAGTACTTC.

The CDR3 sequence: CASSLRDSFIENYGYTF. The CDR3 DNA reads TGTGCCAGCAGCCTCCGGGACAGCTTCATTGAGAACTATGGCTACACCTTC. This chain uses TRBV13 with TRBJ1-2, with 7 positions matching TRBD1. After removal of 5 bases from V and 2 bases from J, the junction contained 14 bases not matched to a gene. The germline gives CDR1 PRHDT, CDR2 FYEKMQ (reference sequence). The CDR3 has 17 amino acids.

The CDR3 region has the DNA TGTGCCAGCAGCCCAGGAGTCGGAAGAGGGATAAATGGCTACACCTTC. It encodes CASSPGVGRGINGYTF. V and J are TRBV3-1 (or the pseudogene TRBV3-2) and TRBJ1-2, with D unresolved. The CDR3 is made up of 16 amino acids. Trimming pared 4 bases from V and 6 bases from J, leaving 21 bases between. Germline loops: CDR1 LGHDT, CDR2 YNNKEL (reference sequence).

The chain is built from TRBV6-1 and TRBJ2-1; D is possibly TRBD1 (5 bases). The V end lost 3 bases, the J end lost 6 bases, and 9 bases lay between the germline ends. In germline, CDR1 is MNHNS, CDR2 SASEGT. The CDR3 extends over 13 amino acids. DNA of the CDR3: TGTGCCAGCAGTGAGCAGGGATCCAATGAGCAGTTCTTC. Its protein product is CASSEQGSNEQFF.

The count of this clone is one. The V gene is TRBV5-4, the J gene TRBJ1-4; tentatively, D is TRBD1 (6 bases). This CDR3 spans 14 amino acids. The germline V gene encodes CDR1 SGHNT and CDR2 YYREEE (reference sequence). The V and J ends lost 2 bases and 5 bases respectively, with 10 bases between them. CDR3: CASSLGQYNEKLFF. CDR3 bases: TGTGCCAGCAGCTTAGGACAGTACAATGAAAAACTGTTTTTT.

This sequence joins TRBV6-1 and TRBJ1-5; no clear D. Germline values: CDR1 MNHNS, CDR2 SASEGT. This CDR3 spans 16 amino acids. The germline V and J ends were trimmed by 4 bases and 5 bases, with 18 bases remaining between them. The CDR3 loop is CASSARRWADDQPQHF. In DNA, the CDR3 is TGTGCCAGCAGTGCCCGGAGGTGGGCTGACGATCAGCCCCAGCATTTT.

As to this clone: Other DNA sequences within the sample encode an identical CDR3. The chain carries TRBV18 and TRBJ1-1; 8 bases are a match to TRBD1. CDR3 length: 15 amino acids. V lost 3 bases, J lost 1 base, and 4 bases stayed unmatched. Germline CDR1 reads KGHSH; CDR2 reads LQKENI. DNA of the CDR3: TGTGCCAGCTCACCGAGGACAGGGACGAACACTGAAGCTTTCTTT. Amino acids: CASSPRTGTNTEAFF.

The V call is TRBV5-1, the J call TRBJ2-3; D not resolved. This CDR3 region has 14 residues. CDR1 SGHRS and CDR2 YFSETQ come from the germline V gene. Between the trimmed V and J ends, which lost 0 bases and 0 bases, there was a span of 5 bases. DNA of the CDR3: TGCGCCAGCAGCTTGGTCGGTAGCACAGATACGCAGTATTTT. This encodes CASSLVGSTDTQYF.

The chain is built from TRBV6-5 and TRBJ2-5; possible D gene TRBD2, 6 bases. Germline values: CDR1 MNHEY, CDR2 SVGAGI. The length of the CDR3 is 13 residues. V was cut by 6 bases and J by 4 bases, with 12 bases left in between. This CDR3 reads CASSTHGGETQYF. In DNA, the CDR3 is TGTGCCAGCAGCACGCACGGGGGAGAGACCCAGTACTTC.

V is TRBV18 and J is TRBJ2-2; D is unresolved. V was trimmed by 9 bases and J by 2 bases, leaving 13 bases between them. This CDR3 region has 14 residues. In germline, CDR1 is KGHSH, CDR2 LQKENI. CDR3 nucleotides: TGTGCCAGTCTCCTTACAGTTAACACCGGGGAGCTGTTTTTT. This gives the protein CASLLTVNTGELFF.

The chain has TRBV11-2 and TRBJ1-2; tentative D call: TRBD1 (6 bases). CDR3 size: 14 residues. The germline gives CDR1 SGHAT, CDR2 FQNNGV. V lost 1 base and J lost 6, with 12 bases in between. Written as DNA, the CDR3 is TGTGCCAGCAGCTTAGCCCAGGGGTGGAATGGCTACACCTTC. Encoded protein: CASSLAQGWNGYTF.

The rearrangement uses TRBV7-2 and TRBJ1-6, with 10 bases matching TRBD1. CDR1 is SGHTA, CDR2 FQGNSA, per germline. The length of the CDR3 is 15 residues. Unmatched junction bases numbered 4, after V lost 4 bases and J lost 7 bases. As DNA, the CDR3 is TGTGCCAGCAGCTCGGGGACAGGGGAGAATTCACCCCTCCACTTT. It translates to CASSSGTGENSPLHF.

The V and J genes are TRBV4-3 and TRBJ1-2; 9 bases are shared with TRBD1. The CDR3 totals 15 residues. Per the germline V gene, CDR1 is LGHNA and CDR2 is YSLEER. The ends lost 2 bases at V and 2 bases at J; junction bases unmatched: 3. CDR3 in amino acids: CASSQPGQGNYGYTF. The CDR3 region has the DNA TGCGCCAGCAGCCAACCCGGACAGGGGAACTATGGCTACACCTTC.

This clone has just one count. The rearrangement joins TRBV7-8 to TRBJ2-1, with 9 bases that match TRBD2. J was trimmed by 10 bases and V by 5 bases; bases with no gene match: 9. In germline, CDR1 is SGHVS, CDR2 FQNEAQ. The CDR3 totals 14 residues. CDR3 protein: CASSLPNSGGEQFF. For the CDR3, the DNA is TGTGCCAGCAGCCTCCCCAATAGCGGGGGCGAGCAGTTCTTC.

The V call is TRBV6-1, the J call TRBJ2-7; 9 bases line up with TRBD2. CDR3 length: 16 residues. Germline V gene lookup returns CDR1 MNHNS and CDR2 SASEGT. The ends lost 2 bases at V and 4 bases at J; junction bases unmatched: 9. CDR3 nucleotides: TGTGCCAGCAGTGAATGGGGTAGCGGGGGACTTTACGAGCAGTACTTC. Translation gives CASSEWGSGGLYEQYF.

The rearrangement uses TRBV24-1 and TRBJ1-2; D is perhaps TRBD1 (6 bases). V was shortened by 4 bases and J by 4 bases, with 6 bases between the two germline ends. Germline CDR1 is KGHDR and CDR2 is SFDVKD. The CDR3 contains 12 residues. This CDR3 is CATSETGYGYTF. CDR3 coding DNA: TGTGCCACCAGTGAGACAGGCTATGGCTACACCTTC.

The V gene is TRBV3-1 (or the pseudogene TRBV3-2), the J gene TRBJ2-1, with a weak D call TRBD2 (5 bases). The CDR3 has 15 amino acids. The germline gives CDR1 LGHDT, CDR2 YNNKEL (reference sequence). V lost 5 bases and J lost 4, with 15 bases in between. The DNA for the CDR3 is TGTGCCAGCAGCGTACTAGGCCTCGAATACAATGAGCAGTTCTTC. Translated, it gives CASSVLGLEYNEQFF.

Comment on this clone: The junction departs from germline at one end; a sequencing error may be responsible. The V and J genes are TRBV3-1 (or the pseudogene TRBV3-2) and TRBJ1-2; 7 nucleotides agree with TRBD1. Looked up from germline, CDR1 is LGHDT and CDR2 is YNNKEL (reference sequence). The CDR3 runs 14 residues. The CDR3 nucleotides are TGTGCCAGCAGCTCCCCCTTCTCGTCGACAGGGCTTTCTTTC. Its protein product is CASSSPFSSTGLSF.

This clone was picked up a small number of times. V gene TRBV27 combines with J gene TRBJ2-1, with a tentative D call TRBD1 (6 bases). From germline, CDR1 is MNHEY and CDR2 SMNVEV (reference sequence). V lost 5 bases, J lost 9 bases, and 14 bases lay in between. This CDR3 has 13 residues. The CDR3 nucleotides are TGTGCCAGCAGTCCTACAGGGTCTAGTGAGCAGTTCTTC. This translates into CASSPTGSSEQFF.

This clone was detected only once. The chain combines TRBV10-3 with TRBJ1-5, with D unclear. Germline CDR1 is ENHRY and CDR2 is SYGVKD. The CDR3 contains 14 residues. Trimming shortened V by 3 bases and J by 2 bases, and 8 bases separated the two germline ends. The DNA of the CDR3 is TGTGCCATCAGTGATGGCTCTGGCAATCAGCCCCAGCATTTT. It yields the protein CAISDGSGNQPQHF.

Only one count was recorded for this clone. The DNA for the CDR3 is TGTGCCAGCAGCCAAGGGACAGGCCAAGAGACCCAGTACTTC. Translated: CASSQGTGQETQYF. This sequence joins TRBV3-1 (or the pseudogene TRBV3-2) and TRBJ2-5, with TRBD1 matching 7 bases. The junction had 0 bases not matched to a gene; V was cut back by 1 base and J by 1 base. Germline lookup yields CDR1 LGHDT and CDR2 YNNKEL (reference sequence). This CDR3 has 14 amino acids.

This chain joins TRBV11-2 and TRBJ1-2; D uncertain. Deletions cut 1 base from V and 4 bases from J, with 13 bases between. CDR3 length equals 15 residues. Germline V gene sequence: CDR1 SGHAT, CDR2 FQNNGV. The CDR3 coding sequence is TGTGCCAGCAGCTTAGGGGAGAGCAGCCTCTATGGCTACACCTTC. It yields the protein CASSLGESSLYGYTF.

This rearrangement joins TRBV10-3 to TRBJ1-3; no definite D call. V shed 10 bases and J shed 0 bases, with 13 bases lying between them. CDR3 size: 14 residues. Germline assignment: CDR1 ENHRY and CDR2 SYGVKD. The CDR3 is CATSPTGSGNTIYF. In nucleotides, the CDR3 is TGTGCCACGTCCCCCACGGGCTCTGGAAACACCATATATTTT.

The rearrangement joins TRBV11-3 to TRBJ2-1, with a tentative D call TRBD2 (5 bases). With 3 bases removed from V and 5 bases from J, the gap between germline ends came to 5 bases. Germline CDR1 SGHNT, CDR2 YENEEA. The CDR3 runs to 12 residues. The CDR3 loop reads CASSLTNNEQFF. CDR3 in DNA: TGTGCCAGCAGCTTGACTAACAATGAGCAGTTCTTC.

V is TRBV12-5 and J is TRBJ2-2; D is ambiguous. The CDR3 sequence is 13 residues long. Germline V gene lookup returns CDR1 LGHNT and CDR2 FRNRAP. Trimming cost V 2 bases and J 4 bases, with 5 bases left between them. This CDR3 is CASGLSRTGELFF. The CDR3 region has the DNA TGTGCTAGTGGTTTGTCCCGCACCGGGGAGCTGTTTTTT.